Listed below are T cell receptor beta chains from one sample, sequenced in a study of T cell responses to AZD1222 COVID-19 vaccine. Libraries were prepared by immunoSEQ multiplex PCR; TCRdb keeps only in-frame clonotypes and omits some of them. The sample shows 150,000 to 200,000 clones, approximately 92% of them seen only once. Specimen: peripheral blood, collected on day 0 of AZD1222 vaccination. The source is an adult in good health. Both conserved end residues are part of each CDR3. The D gene is left open where the match is weak. Clone size appears in some rows only: once, few, many, or a class for an expanded clone.

J gene,clone size,D gene,V gene,CDR3 DNA,CDR3 protein
TRBJ1-2,.,.,TRBV18,TGTGCCAGCTCACCGGAAGGCGCTAACTATGGCTACACCTTC,CASSPEGANYGYTF
TRBJ1-1,once,.,TRBV6-1,TGTGCCAGCAGTGAAGGACAGATCATGAACACTGAAGCTTTCTTT,CASSEGQIMNTEAFF
TRBJ2-1,.,TRBD1,TRBV5-1,TGCGCCAGCAGCCAGGACAGGGGGCAATACAATGAGCAGTTCTTC,CASSQDRGQYNEQFF
TRBJ2-1,.,TRBD2,TRBV12-3/TRBV12-4,TGTGCCAGCAGTCTGACTAGCGGGCTTGAGCAGTTCTTC,CASSLTSGLEQFF
TRBJ2-3,few,.,TRBV21-1,TGTGCCAGCAGCACTTCGGGGGGGAGCACAGATACGCAGTATTTT,CASSTSGGSTDTQYF
TRBJ1-2,.,.,TRBV10-3,TGTGCCATCGCCAGACAGAACTATGGCTACACCTTC,CAIARQNYGYTF
TRBJ2-4,.,TRBD2,TRBV5-1,TGCGCCAGCAGCTTGGGGGGACTAGCGGGAGCCAAAAACATTCAGTACTTC,CASSLGGLAGAKNIQYF
TRBJ1-3,.,.,TRBV5-1,TGCGCCAGCAGCTCAGGCAACTCTGGAAACACCATATATTTT,CASSSGNSGNTIYF
TRBJ2-3,.,TRBD2,TRBV5-4,TGTGCCAGCAGTCCTACCGGGACTAGCGCGTCAGATACGCAGTATTTT,CASSPTGTSASDTQYF
TRBJ1-1,.,.,TRBV7-4,TGTGCCAGCAGCGAGATGAACACTGAAGCTTTCTTT,CASSEMNTEAFF
TRBJ2-7,.,.,TRBV5-1,TGCGCCAGCAGCTTGGGACTAGAAGGCGAGCAGTACTTC,CASSLGLEGEQYF
TRBJ1-4,.,TRBD1,TRBV24-1,TGTGCCACCAGTGACCCCACAGGGGGCAACTCTAATGAAAAACTGTTTTTT,CATSDPTGGNSNEKLFF
TRBJ2-3,.,.,TRBV7-9,TGTGCCAGCAGCCCTCCAGGGAGGTGGGGCACAGATACGCAGTATTTT,CASSPPGRWGTDTQYF
TRBJ1-5,once,.,TRBV7-5,TGTGTCAGAAGCCTGGGGGGCAATCAGCCCCAGCATTTT,CVRSLGGNQPQHF
TRBJ2-2,.,.,TRBV25-1,TGTGCCAGCAGTGAATTTTCAGGACAGCTAAACACCGGGGAGCTGTTTTTT,CASSEFSGQLNTGELFF
TRBJ2-2,.,.,TRBV5-1,TGCGCCAGCAGCCCCGAAGGGACACTTAACACCGGGGAGCTGTTTTTT,CASSPEGTLNTGELFF
TRBJ2-4,.,TRBD1,TRBV19,TGTGCCAGTAGTATTGAGGGACAGATATGGGGGAGGTACTTC,CASSIEGQIWGRYF
TRBJ1-1,.,TRBD1,TRBV6-1,TGTGCCAGCAGGTACAGGGGGCTGACTGAAGCTTTCTTT,CASRYRGLTEAFF
TRBJ2-3,.,TRBD2,TRBV5-1,TGCGCCAGCAGCTTGGGGTCTAGCGGGAACACAGATACGCAGTATTTT,CASSLGSSGNTDTQYF
TRBJ1-2,.,TRBD1,TRBV5-1,TGCGCCAGCAGTTCCGGGACAGGGAACGGCTACACCTTC,CASSSGTGNGYTF
TRBJ2-6,once,.,TRBV5-1,TGCGCCAGCAGCTTAATGACCCCCGGGGCCAACGTCCTGACTTTC,CASSLMTPGANVLTF
TRBJ2-1,.,TRBD2,TRBV29-1,TGCAGCGTTGCTTCGACTAGCGGGAGAGCTCGGTATAGTAATGAGCAGTTCTTC,CSVASTSGRARYSNEQFF
TRBJ2-3,.,.,TRBV14,TGTGCCAGCAGCCAACTATCTACCTGGGATACAGATACGCAGTATTTT,CASSQLSTWDTDTQYF